This paragraph covers one TCR beta chain sequence. This entry is derived from a study of early stage breast cancer tumors. Germline CDR1 SQVTM, CDR2 ANQGSEA. The CDR3 contains 11 residues. TCRdb's copy holds only in-frame clones and misses some; the assay was immunoSEQ multiplex PCR. The data show around 25,000 clones, roughly 67% seen once. The source material was breast tumor tissue. The origin of this receptor is a person aged 55-75 years with breast cancer. The chain joins TRBV29-1 to TRBJ2-1; 8 bases line up with TRBD2. The CDR3 loop is CIGEDGTRQFF. CDR3 DNA sequence: TGCATTGGGGAAGACGGGACTAGGCAGTTCTTC.